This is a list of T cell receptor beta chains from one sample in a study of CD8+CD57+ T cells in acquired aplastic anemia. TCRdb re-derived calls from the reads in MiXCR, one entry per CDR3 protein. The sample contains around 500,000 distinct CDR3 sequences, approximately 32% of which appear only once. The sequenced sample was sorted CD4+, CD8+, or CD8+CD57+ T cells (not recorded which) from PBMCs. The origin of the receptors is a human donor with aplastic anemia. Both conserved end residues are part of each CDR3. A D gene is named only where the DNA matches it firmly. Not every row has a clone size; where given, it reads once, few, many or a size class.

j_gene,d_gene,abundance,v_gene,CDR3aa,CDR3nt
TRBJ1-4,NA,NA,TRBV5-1,CASSLIGMHEKLFF,TGCGCCAGCAGCTTGATCGGGATGCATGAAAAACTGTTTTTT
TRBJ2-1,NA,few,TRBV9,CASSVDDTGSYNEQFF,TGTGCCAGCAGCGTAGATGATACAGGCTCCTACAATGAGCAGTTCTTC
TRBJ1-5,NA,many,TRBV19,CASSIVRVTGNQPQHF,TGTGCCAGTAGTATAGTAAGAGTAACGGGCAATCAGCCCCAGCATTTT
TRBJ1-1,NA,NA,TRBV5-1,CASSLGPEETEAFF,TGCGCCAGCAGCTTGGGCCCTGAGGAGACTGAAGCTTTCTTT
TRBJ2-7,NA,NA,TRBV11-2,CASSWGQGIRYYEQYF,TGTGCCAGCAGCTGGGGTCAGGGAATCCGGTACTACGAGCAGTACTTC
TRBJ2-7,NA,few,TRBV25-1,CASSPPWLPYEQYF,TGTGCCAGCTCACCTCCGTGGCTACCCTACGAGCAGTACTTC
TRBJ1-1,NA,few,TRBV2,CASSQLETGPNTEAFF,TGTGCCAGCAGCCAATTAGAGACCGGGCCGAACACTGAAGCTTTCTTT
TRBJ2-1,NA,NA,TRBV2,CASSRQVIGNEQFF,TGTGCCAGCAGTCGACAAGTCATTGGCAATGAGCAGTTCTTC
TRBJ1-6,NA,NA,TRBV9,CASSVNNSPLHF,TGTGCCAGCAGCGTCAATAATTCACCCCTCCACTTT
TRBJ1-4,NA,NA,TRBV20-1,CSARGHQHEKLFF,TGCAGTGCTAGAGGACATCAACATGAAAAACTGTTTTTT
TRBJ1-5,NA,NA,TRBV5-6,CASSLWKGTSRRSNQPQHF,TGTGCCAGCAGCTTGTGGAAAGGGACCTCCCGGCGGAGCAATCAGCCCCAGCATTTT
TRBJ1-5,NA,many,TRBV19,CASSTPYAQHF,TGTGCCAGTAGTACTCCATACGCCCAGCATTTT
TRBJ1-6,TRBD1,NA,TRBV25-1,CASRLVGGQGSSSYNSPLHF,TGTGCCAGCAGACTCGTTGGGGGACAGGGTTCGAGCTCCTATAATTCACCCCTCCACTTT
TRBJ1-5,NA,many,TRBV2,CASSEALGGAGQPQHF,TGTGCCAGCAGTGAAGCGCTTGGGGGCGCGGGTCAGCCCCAGCATTTT
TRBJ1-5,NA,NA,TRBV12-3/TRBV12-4,CASSSQDSYNQPQHF,TGTGCCAGCAGTTCCCAGGACAGCTACAATCAGCCCCAGCATTTT
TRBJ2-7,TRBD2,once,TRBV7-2,CASSLRLAVEQYF,TGTGCCAGCAGCTTACGACTAGCGGTCGAGCAGTACTTC
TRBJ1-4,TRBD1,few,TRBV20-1,CSAKPGTGWTEKLFF,TGCAGTGCCAAACCCGGGACAGGGTGGACTGAAAAACTGTTTTTT
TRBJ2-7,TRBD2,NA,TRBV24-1,CATSCLELAVVSYEQYF,TGTGCCACCAGTTGCTTAGAGCTAGCGGTGGTCTCCTACGAGCAGTACTTC
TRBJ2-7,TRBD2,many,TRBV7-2,CASSLSVAGGRHEQYF,TGTGCCAGCAGCTTATCGGTAGCGGGGGGCCGCCACGAGCAGTACTTC
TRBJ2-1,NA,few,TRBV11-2,CASSRTPPWDEQFF,TGTGCCAGCAGCAGGACTCCCCCATGGGATGAGCAGTTCTTC
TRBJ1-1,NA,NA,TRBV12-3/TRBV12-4,CASSSRVTEAFF,TGTGCCAGCAGTTCCAGGGTGACTGAAGCTTTCTTT
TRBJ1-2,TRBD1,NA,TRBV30,CAWSPGTDYGYTF,TGTGCCTGGAGCCCCGGGACAGACTATGGCTACACCTTC